Following are 31 T cell receptor beta chains from one sample sequenced in a study of blood T cell repertoires in COVID-19. Sequencing was performed with immunoSEQ multiplex PCR; in TCRdb, only in-frame clones are kept and a portion is missing. The profile shows some 210,000 clones, about 85% of them singletons. Sequenced material: peripheral blood. The receptors here all came from a human donor in a cohort sampled during active COVID-19.

This clone has only a few counts. The chain couples TRBV19 to TRBJ1-5; 8 positions agree with TRBD1. The CDR3 contains 15 residues. The germline CDR1 and CDR2 sequences are LNHDA and SQIVND (reference sequence). V was clipped by 6 bases and J by 4 bases; unmatched bases: 8. The CDR3 DNA is TGTGCCAGTAGCCAACAGGGGGACCCTAATCAGCCCCAGCATTTT. It is translated as CASSQQGDPNQPQHF.

The chain has TRBV28 and TRBJ1-1; possible D gene TRBD1, 5 bases. The CDR3 has 14 amino acids. CDR1 MDHEN and CDR2 SYDVKM come from the germline V gene. V lost 4 bases, J lost 1 base, and 10 bases lay in between. The CDR3 loop is CASSSGGRNTEAFF. CDR3 bases: TGTGCCAGCAGTTCCGGGGGGAGGAACACTGAAGCTTTCTTT. Looking up the rest from reference TRBV28 and TRBJ1-1 gives the full variable domain: DVKVTQSSRYLVKRTGEKVFLECVQDMDHENMFWYRQDPGLGLRLIYFSYDVKMKEKGDIPEGYSVSREKKERFSLILESASTNQTSMYLCASSSGGRNTEAFFGQGTRLTVV.

This chain connects TRBV7-9 to TRBJ2-3; 7 bases agree with TRBD2. The CDR3 runs 12 residues. The V gene end was trimmed by 6 bases and the J gene end by 6 bases; junction bases not matched to a gene: 3. Germline-derived CDR1 and CDR2 are SEHNR and FQNEAQ (reference sequence). CDR3 sequence reads: CASRGGTDTQYF. Here the CDR3 DNA reads TGTGCCAGCAGGGGAGGGACGGATACGCAGTATTTT.

This clone has only one observation. This chain uses TRBV7-9 with TRBJ2-1; D is unclear. The CDR3 consists of 13 residues. Trimming took off 1 base at V and 8 bases at J, with 9 bases between the two ends. Germline CDR1 is SEHNR and CDR2 is FQNEAQ (reference sequence). CDR3 bases: TGTGCCAGCAGCTTAGTAGCTGCGGATGAGCAGTTCTTC. Translating it yields CASSLVAADEQFF.

This chain uses TRBV6-5 with TRBJ2-1, with 10 bases that match TRBD2. This CDR3 contains 15 residues. Germline V gene lookup returns CDR1 MNHEY and CDR2 SVGAGI. Losses at the gene ends were 6 bases for V and 3 bases for J; bases not matched to a gene: 5. Here the CDR3 reads CASRSLAGDYNEQFF. CDR3 coding DNA: TGTGCCAGCAGAAGTCTAGCGGGGGACTACAATGAGCAGTTCTTC.

The rearrangement links TRBV19 to TRBJ2-1, with D possibly TRBD2 on 6 matching bases. The CDR3 consists of 14 residues. The germline V gene encodes CDR1 LNHDA and CDR2 SQIVND (reference sequence). Trimming pared 7 bases from V and 9 bases from J, leaving 19 bases between. The CDR3 DNA reads as TGTGCCAGTACCCCCCTCCCCCAGGGAGGTGAGCAGTTCTTC. It yields the protein CASTPLPQGGEQFF.

V and J are TRBV19 and TRBJ2-7, with D perhaps matching TRBD1 (6 bases). V lost 5 bases and J 4 bases, leaving 15 bases between the germline ends. Germline CDR1 LNHDA, CDR2 SQIVND (reference sequence). The CDR3 sequence is 14 residues long. CDR3 sequence (DNA): TGTGCCAGTAGTCTCAGATTAGGGGGATACGAGCAGTACTTC. It specifies CASSLRLGGYEQYF.

This rearrangement joins TRBV15 to TRBJ2-5; D is perhaps TRBD2 (6 bases). The germline gives CDR1 LNHNV, CDR2 YYDKDF (reference sequence). V was shortened by 0 bases and J by 5 bases, with 10 bases between the two germline ends. CDR3 length: 14 amino acids. Here the CDR3 reads CATSRETRSETQYF. The DNA of the CDR3 is TGTGCCACCAGCAGAGAGACTAGATCGGAGACCCAGTACTTC.

This clone has only one observation. The chain employs TRBV4-2 and TRBJ2-3, with TRBD2 as a possible D gene (7 bases). V was trimmed by 0 bases and J by 8 bases, leaving 18 bases between them. The V gene's germline CDR1 is LGHNA and CDR2 YNFKEQ. There are 16 residues in the CDR3. This CDR3 reads CASSQEWGGRSVTQYF. CDR3 bases: TGTGCCAGCAGCCAAGAATGGGGGGGCCGATCGGTTACGCAGTATTTT.

The chain combines TRBV5-5 with TRBJ1-5, with TRBD1 identical over 7 bases. The V and J ends lost 3 bases and 4 bases, in that order; junction bases with no gene match: 4. Per germline, CDR1 SGHKS and CDR2 YYEKEE (reference sequence). This CDR3 spans 14 amino acids. CDR3 sequence (DNA): TGTGCCAGCAGCTCGGGGACAGTGAATCAGCCCCAGCATTTT. It encodes CASSSGTVNQPQHF.

This clone turned up a few times. This chain connects TRBV19 to TRBJ1-1, with D hard to call. Germline V gives CDR1 LNHDA, CDR2 SQIVND (reference sequence). Trimming took 1 base from V and 0 from J, leaving 6 bases between them. CDR3 length: 14 amino acids. As DNA, the CDR3 is TGTGCCAGTAGTATAGGCACATTGAACACTGAAGCTTTCTTT. The encoded protein is CASSIGTLNTEAFF. The complete variable domain, with remaining parts taken from reference TRBV19 and TRBJ1-1, reads DGGITQSPKYLFRKEGQNVTLSCEQNLNHDAMYWYRQDPGQGLRLIYYSQIVNDFQKGDIAEGYSVSREKKESFPLTVTSAQKNPTAFYLCASSIGTLNTEAFFGQGTRLTVV.

The rearrangement joins TRBV3-1 (or the pseudogene TRBV3-2) to TRBJ2-3; 14 bases align to TRBD2. The ends lost 4 bases at V and 3 bases at J; junction bases unmatched: 6. CDR3 length equals 17 residues. Germline values: CDR1 LGHDT, CDR2 YNNKEL (reference sequence). CDR3 protein: CASSLGLAGGVTDTQYF. The CDR3 DNA is TGTGCCAGCAGCCTCGGACTAGCGGGAGGAGTAACAGATACGCAGTATTTT.

The chain links TRBV2 to TRBJ2-3, with TRBD1 identical over 8 bases. CDR1 is SNHLY and CDR2 is FYNNEI in the germline V gene. V shed 6 bases and J 2 bases; nucleotides not matched to a gene: 4. The length of the CDR3 is 14 residues. CDR3 in DNA: TGTGCCAGCAGAGACAGGGGATACACAGATACGCAGTATTTT. Translated: CASRDRGYTDTQYF.

V is TRBV11-2 and J is TRBJ2-5; D is possibly TRBD1 (7 bases). In germline, CDR1 is SGHAT, CDR2 FQNNGV. The CDR3 spans 15 residues. V was shortened by 5 bases and J by 2 bases, with 15 bases between the two germline ends. CDR3 protein: CASSPQGGQQETQYF. In DNA form, the CDR3 reads TGTGCCAGCAGCCCCCAGGGGGGACAGCAAGAGACCCAGTACTTC.

Only one count was recorded for this clone. The genes are TRBV5-1 and TRBJ1-5, with D tentatively TRBD1 (6 bases). V lost 2 bases to trimming and J lost 5 bases, with 8 bases between them. The CDR3 length is 13 residues. Looked up from germline, CDR1 is SGHRS and CDR2 is YFSETQ. The DNA of the CDR3 is TGCGCCAGCAGCTTCGAGGGGGATCAGCCCCAGCATTTT. This translates into CASSFEGDQPQHF.

The chain carries TRBV28 and TRBJ2-7; 8 nucleotides match TRBD2. The J segment lost 3 bases and the V segment lost 10 bases, leaving 11 bases of the junction unmatched. The CDR3 spans 14 residues. CDR1 and CDR2 (germline): MDHEN, SYDVKM. Here the CDR3 reads CANLNSGIHYEQYF. The CDR3 DNA reads TGTGCCAACCTAAATAGCGGGATACACTACGAGCAGTACTTC.

The V call is TRBV5-6, the J call TRBJ1-5; D gene unclear. V was trimmed by 3 bases and J by 2 bases, leaving 15 bases between them. CDR3 size: 16 residues. Germline CDR1 reads SGHDT; CDR2 reads YYEEEE. In nucleotides, the CDR3 is TGTGCCAGCAGCTGGGCCGGCCCCGGCGGCAATCAGCCCCAGCATTTT. Translating gives CASSWAGPGGNQPQHF.

The chain recombines TRBV7-2 with TRBJ1-1; no firm D call. Between the trimmed V and J ends, which lost 8 bases and 3 bases, there was a span of 22 bases. Germline loops: CDR1 SGHTA, CDR2 FQGNSA. This CDR3 is 16 amino acids long. This chain's CDR3 is CASGSGLGVRDTEAFF. The CDR3 DNA sequence: TGTGCCAGCGGGTCGGGTTTAGGTGTTCGGGACACTGAAGCTTTCTTT.

This chain joins TRBV7-2 and TRBJ1-1; no definite D call. The CDR3 covers 14 residues. Trimming shortened V by 1 base and J by 0 bases, and 6 bases separated the two germline ends. The germline CDR1 and CDR2 sequences are SGHTA and FQGNSA. CDR3 region: CASSLVQVNTEAFF. Here the CDR3 DNA reads TGTGCCAGCAGCTTAGTACAAGTGAACACTGAAGCTTTCTTT.

The CDR3 nucleotides read TGTGCCAGCAGCAGCCCACAGGGAATAAGGAGCACAGATACGCAGTATTTT. It yields the protein CASSSPQGIRSTDTQYF. The rearrangement uses TRBV7-9 and TRBJ2-3, with D perhaps matching TRBD1 (6 bases). CDR1 and CDR2 (germline): SEHNR, FQNEAQ (reference sequence). The CDR3 is 17 amino acids. Trimming pared 5 bases from V and 0 bases from J, leaving 18 bases between.

This sequence joins TRBV18 and TRBJ2-1, with unresolved D. Trimming stripped 0 bases from V and 5 bases from J, with 11 bases between. This CDR3 is built from 15 residues. Per germline, CDR1 KGHSH and CDR2 LQKENI. CDR3 region: CASSPPVNSNNEQFF. The CDR3 DNA reads TGTGCCAGCTCACCACCGGTAAACTCAAACAATGAGCAGTTCTTC.

This chain connects TRBV27 to TRBJ1-6; no clear D gene. The CDR3 runs to 14 residues. Trimming removed 7 bases at V and 0 bases at J, with 7 bases between. Germline CDR1 reads MNHEY; CDR2 reads SMNVEV (reference sequence). The CDR3 reads CASTKSSYNSPLHF. The CDR3 DNA follows: TGTGCCAGCACTAAGAGCTCCTATAATTCACCCCTCCACTTT.

V usage is TRBV4-2 and J usage is TRBJ2-1; D may be TRBD2 (5 bases). The germline CDR1 and CDR2 sequences are LGHNA and YNFKEQ. Trimming removed 4 bases from V and 16 bases from J, with 20 bases in between. The CDR3 length is 13 residues. The CDR3 sequence: CASSPKGVGLSFF. CDR3 DNA: TGTGCCAGCAGCCCCAAAGGAGTCGGACTGAGTTTCTTC.

V and J are TRBV5-1 and TRBJ2-1; 10 nucleotides match TRBD1. The ends lost 1 base at V and 7 bases at J; junction bases unmatched: 8. Per germline, CDR1 SGHRS and CDR2 YFSETQ. The CDR3 has 16 amino acids. CDR3 DNA sequence: TGCGCCAGCAGCTTGACCCCGGGACAGGGGATGAATGAGCAGTTCTTC. Translation: CASSLTPGQGMNEQFF.

This chain connects TRBV2 to TRBJ2-3; 8 nucleotides align to TRBD1. V shed 5 bases and J 3 bases; nucleotides not matched to a gene: 4. The germline CDR1 and CDR2 sequences are SNHLY and FYNNEI. CDR3 length equals 14 residues. The DNA for the CDR3 is TGTGCCAGCAGTAAGGACAGGGCAACAGATACGCAGTATTTT. Residues: CASSKDRATDTQYF.

This chain links TRBV30 with TRBJ2-5; D is possibly TRBD2 (6 bases). This CDR3 spans 15 amino acids. Germline loops: CDR1 GTSNPN, CDR2 SVGIG (reference sequence). Trimming pared 1 base from V and 9 bases from J, leaving 21 bases between. The CDR3 protein is CAWSGVAVAVSSQYF. CDR3 in DNA: TGTGCCTGGAGTGGGGTAGCGGTAGCCGTTTCGTCCCAGTACTTC.

This clone is a singleton in its sample. The chain couples TRBV6-1 to TRBJ1-2; possible D gene TRBD1, 5 bases. The V gene's germline CDR1 is MNHNS and CDR2 SASEGT. Trimming shortened V by 1 base and J by 2 bases, and 8 bases separated the two germline ends. The CDR3 has 14 amino acids. Here the CDR3 DNA reads TGTGCCAGCAGTGAAGTGACAGTCAACTATGGCTACACCTTC. Translated, it gives CASSEVTVNYGYTF.

This chain links TRBV27 with TRBJ2-2; D might be TRBD2 (5 bases). CDR3 size: 13 residues. Germline V gives CDR1 MNHEY, CDR2 SMNVEV (reference sequence). Trimming pared 5 bases from V and 6 bases from J, leaving 10 bases between. Here the CDR3 reads CASSARGAGELFF. The DNA of the CDR3 is TGTGCCAGCAGTGCCCGGGGAGCCGGGGAGCTGTTTTTT.

The genes are TRBV9 and TRBJ1-3; D remains ambiguous. V lost 0 bases, J lost 2 bases, and 12 bases lay in between. Germline-derived CDR1 and CDR2 are SGDLS and YYNGEE. CDR3 size: 16 residues. The CDR3 nucleotides read TGTGCCAGCAGCGTAGGAGGGATGAACACTGGAAACACCATATATTTT. Its protein is CASSVGGMNTGNTIYF.

The count of this clone is one. The chain links TRBV11-2 to TRBJ2-1, with 7 bases matching TRBD2. The CDR3 has 15 residues. CDR1 and CDR2 from the germline V gene are SGHAT and FQNNGV. The V gene end was trimmed by 5 bases and the J gene end by 3 bases; junction bases not matched to a gene: 7. The CDR3, as DNA: TGTGCCAGCAGCCGACCCGGCGGGGGCTACAATGAGCAGTTCTTC. Protein: CASSRPGGGYNEQFF.

The rearrangement links TRBV19 to TRBJ2-6, with 9 bases fitting TRBD1. V lost 5 bases and J lost 2; bases outside the gene matches: 10. Germline V gene sequence: CDR1 LNHDA, CDR2 SQIVND (reference sequence). There are 18 residues in the CDR3. The CDR3 sequence is CASSVKGQGLPGANVLTF. In nucleotides, the CDR3 is TGTGCCAGTAGTGTGAAGGGACAGGGACTTCCTGGGGCCAACGTCCTGACTTTC.